The 2 T cell receptor beta chains below were found in one sample sequenced in a study of T cell responses to AZD1222 COVID-19 vaccine. Using immunoSEQ multiplex PCR, the repertoire was profiled, and TCRdb retains in-frame clones only, with some absent. The sample yields approximately 140,000 clones, less than 95% seen once. The source was peripheral blood, collected on day 0 of AZD1222 vaccination. Every receptor here comes from an adult in good health.

The chain joins TRBV4-2 to TRBJ1-2; 7 bases align to TRBD1. Germline V gives CDR1 LGHNA, CDR2 YNFKEQ. The CDR3 has 16 amino acids. V shed 4 bases and J 2 bases; nucleotides not matched to a gene: 10. CDR3 amino acids: CASSPTGATGNYGYTF. Here the CDR3 DNA reads TGTGCCAGCAGCCCTACAGGGGCAACAGGGAACTATGGCTACACCTTC.

The rearrangement links TRBV7-9 to TRBJ1-1; a possible D gene is TRBD1 (5 bases). Trimming removed 2 bases from V and 2 bases from J, with 9 bases in between. In germline, CDR1 is SEHNR, CDR2 FQNEAQ (reference sequence). This CDR3 comprises 14 residues. The DNA of the CDR3 is TGTGCCAGCAGCTTACGAAGGGGTAACACTGAAGCTTTCTTT. Translating gives CASSLRRGNTEAFF.